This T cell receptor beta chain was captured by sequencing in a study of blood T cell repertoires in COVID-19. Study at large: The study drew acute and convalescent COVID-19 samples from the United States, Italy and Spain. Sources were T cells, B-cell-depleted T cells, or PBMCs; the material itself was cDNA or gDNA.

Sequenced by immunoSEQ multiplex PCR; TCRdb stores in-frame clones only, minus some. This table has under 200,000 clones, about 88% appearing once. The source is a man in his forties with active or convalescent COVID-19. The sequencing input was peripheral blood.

CDR3 in DNA: TGTGCCAGCAGCTCCGGGGGGCTCCAAGAGACCCAGTACTTC. As protein: CASSSGGLQETQYF. The V gene is TRBV5-4, the J gene TRBJ2-5, with a possible D match to TRBD2 (7 bases). Germline V CDR1 and CDR2: SGHNT, YYREEE (reference sequence). This CDR3 contains 14 residues. V shed 3 bases and J shed 1 base, with 10 bases lying between them.